The source of this T cell receptor beta chain is a study of CD8 T cells in ankylosing spondylitis. Regarding the study as a whole: There was a TCR beta motif, made of several highly homologous variants, that appeared characteristic of ankylosing spondylitis blood.

The CDR3 runs to 15 residues. The germline V gene has CDR1 MNHEY and CDR2 SMNVEV (reference sequence). Trimming at V came to 2 bases and at J to 4 bases, leaving 4 bases not matched to a gene. Quantitative 5'-RACE was performed with molecular barcodes, and it yielded the TCR beta libraries. TCRdb itself ran the 5' RACE reads through MiXCR, one entry per CDR3 protein. The sample consists of about 220,000 distinct CDR3 sequences, 15% to 20% of them appearing once. As regards this clonotype: Its antigen is not identified.

The V call is TRBV27, the J call TRBJ1-5; TRBD1 matches at 8 bases. The sequenced material came from blood, either unsorted or a sorted T cell fraction (not recorded which). The TCR comes from a male donor with ankylosing spondylitis. In DNA form, the CDR3 reads TGTGCCAGCAGTTTAGCTACAGGGGGGAATCAGCCCCAGCATTTT. Translation: CASSLATGGNQPQHF.